This TCR beta chain is drawn from a study of blood T cell repertoires in COVID-19. The assay was immunoSEQ multiplex PCR, and TCRdb's table has in-frame clones only and misses some. The sample includes approximately 270,000 clones, about nine tenths seen only once; the top ten take roughly 2.2%. The V end was cut by 6 bases, the J end by 3 bases, with 17 bases between. The length of the CDR3 is 15 residues. Germline loops: CDR1 SNHLY, CDR2 FYNNEI. Sequenced sample: peripheral blood. The V and J genes are TRBV2 and TRBJ1-2, with D unclear. The TCR comes from a man aged 50 to 60 with acute or convalescent COVID-19. CDR3 DNA: TGTGCCAGCAGGTCTACCGGAACAGTGGACTATGGCTACACCTTC. It specifies CASRSTGTVDYGYTF.